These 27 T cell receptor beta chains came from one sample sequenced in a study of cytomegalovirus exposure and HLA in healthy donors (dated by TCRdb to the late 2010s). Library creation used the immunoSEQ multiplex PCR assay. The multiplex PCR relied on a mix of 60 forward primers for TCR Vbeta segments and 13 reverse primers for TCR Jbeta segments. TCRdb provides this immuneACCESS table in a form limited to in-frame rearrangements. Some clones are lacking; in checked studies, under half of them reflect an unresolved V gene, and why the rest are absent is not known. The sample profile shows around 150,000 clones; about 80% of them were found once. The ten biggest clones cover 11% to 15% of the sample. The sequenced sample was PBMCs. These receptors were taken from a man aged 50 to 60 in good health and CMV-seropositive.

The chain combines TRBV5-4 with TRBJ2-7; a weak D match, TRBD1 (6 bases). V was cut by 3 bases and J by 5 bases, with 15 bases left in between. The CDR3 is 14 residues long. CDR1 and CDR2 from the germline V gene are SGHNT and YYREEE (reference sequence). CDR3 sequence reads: CASSSPGQRNEQYV. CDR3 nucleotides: TGTGCCAGCAGCTCGCCGGGACAAAGAAACGAGCAGTACGTC.

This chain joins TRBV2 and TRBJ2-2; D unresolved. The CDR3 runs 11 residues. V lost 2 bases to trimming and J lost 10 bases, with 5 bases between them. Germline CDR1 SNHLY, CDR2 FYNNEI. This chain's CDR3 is CASSESVELFF. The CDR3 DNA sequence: TGTGCCAGCAGTGAAAGCGTGGAGCTGTTTTTT.

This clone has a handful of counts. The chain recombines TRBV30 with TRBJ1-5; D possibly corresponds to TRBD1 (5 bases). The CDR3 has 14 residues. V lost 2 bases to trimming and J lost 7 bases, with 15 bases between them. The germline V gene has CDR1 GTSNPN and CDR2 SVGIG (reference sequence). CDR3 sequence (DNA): TGTGCCTGGAGTACGGGGGTCACGAACCAGCCCCAGCATTTT. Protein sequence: CAWSTGVTNQPQHF.

The CDR3 reads CASSYEGTGELFF. The CDR3 DNA is TGTGCCAGCAGTTACGAGGGAACCGGGGAGCTGTTTTTT. The chain is built from TRBV6-5 and TRBJ2-2, with D possibly being TRBD2 (5 bases). CDR3 length: 13 amino acids. V lost 2 bases and J lost 5, with 6 bases in between. The germline CDR1 and CDR2 sequences are MNHEY and SVGAGI.

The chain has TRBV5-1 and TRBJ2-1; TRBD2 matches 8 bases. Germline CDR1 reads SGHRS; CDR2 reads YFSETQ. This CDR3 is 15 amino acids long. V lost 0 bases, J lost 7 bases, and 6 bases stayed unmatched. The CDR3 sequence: CASSLEAGGLNEQFF. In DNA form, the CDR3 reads TGCGCCAGCAGCTTGGAGGCGGGGGGCCTGAATGAGCAGTTCTTC.

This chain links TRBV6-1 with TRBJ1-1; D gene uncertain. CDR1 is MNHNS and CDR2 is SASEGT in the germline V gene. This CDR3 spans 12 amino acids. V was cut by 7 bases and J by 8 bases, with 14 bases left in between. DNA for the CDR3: TGTGCCAGCATTGACCGGGATAACGAAGCTTTCTTT. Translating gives CASIDRDNEAFF.

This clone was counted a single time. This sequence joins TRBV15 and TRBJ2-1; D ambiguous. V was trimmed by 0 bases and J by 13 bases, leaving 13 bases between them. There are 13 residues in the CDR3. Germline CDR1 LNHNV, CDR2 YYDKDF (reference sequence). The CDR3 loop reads CATSRESFLGQFF. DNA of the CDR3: TGTGCCACCAGCAGAGAAAGTTTTCTAGGCCAGTTCTTC.

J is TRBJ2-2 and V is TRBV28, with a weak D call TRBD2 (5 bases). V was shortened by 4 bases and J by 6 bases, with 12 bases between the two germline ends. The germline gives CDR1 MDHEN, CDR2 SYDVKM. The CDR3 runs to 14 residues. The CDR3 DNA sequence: TGTGCCAGCAGTTCTTGGCAGGAGGCCGGGGAGCTGTTTTTT. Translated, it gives CASSSWQEAGELFF.

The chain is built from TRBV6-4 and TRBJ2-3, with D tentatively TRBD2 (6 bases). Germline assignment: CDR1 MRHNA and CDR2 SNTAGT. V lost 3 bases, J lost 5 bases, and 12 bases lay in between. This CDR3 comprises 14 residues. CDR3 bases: TGTGCCAGCAGTGATCGGGGGTTTGGAGATACGCAGTATTTT. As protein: CASSDRGFGDTQYF.

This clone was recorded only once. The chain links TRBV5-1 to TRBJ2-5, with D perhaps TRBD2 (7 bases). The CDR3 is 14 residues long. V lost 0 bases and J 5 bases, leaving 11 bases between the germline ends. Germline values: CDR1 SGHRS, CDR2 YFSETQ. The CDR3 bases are TGCGCCAGCAGCTTGGAGGGGGGGCGTGAGACCCAGTACTTC. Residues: CASSLEGGRETQYF.

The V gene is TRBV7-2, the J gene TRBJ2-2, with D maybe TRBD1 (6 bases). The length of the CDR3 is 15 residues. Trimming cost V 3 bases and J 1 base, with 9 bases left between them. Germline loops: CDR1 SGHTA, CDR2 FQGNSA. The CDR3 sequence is CASSFGTKNTGELFF. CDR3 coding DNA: TGTGCCAGCAGCTTCGGGACAAAGAACACCGGGGAGCTGTTTTTT.

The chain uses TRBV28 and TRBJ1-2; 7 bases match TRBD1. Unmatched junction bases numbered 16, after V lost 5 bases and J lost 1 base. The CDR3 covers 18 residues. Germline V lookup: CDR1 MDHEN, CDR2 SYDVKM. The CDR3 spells CASSPIILRTGINYGYTF. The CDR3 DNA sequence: TGTGCCAGCAGTCCGATTATTTTGAGGACAGGTATTAACTATGGCTACACCTTC.

This CDR3 reads CASSLAPGGRGAEAFF. CDR3 nucleotide sequence: TGTGCCAGCAGCTTAGCGCCCGGAGGGAGAGGGGCTGAAGCTTTCTTT. This rearrangement joins TRBV7-8 to TRBJ1-1; possibly TRBD1 for D (5 bases). Germline loops: CDR1 SGHVS, CDR2 FQNEAQ. V was pared by 0 bases and J by 6 bases, with 17 bases between. The CDR3 extends over 16 amino acids.

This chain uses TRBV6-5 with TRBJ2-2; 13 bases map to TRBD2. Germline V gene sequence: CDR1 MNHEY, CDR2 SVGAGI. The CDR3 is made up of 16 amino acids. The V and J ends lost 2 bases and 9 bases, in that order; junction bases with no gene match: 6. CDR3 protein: CASSYTLAGGPRELFF. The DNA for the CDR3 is TGTGCCAGCAGTTACACACTAGCGGGGGGGCCCCGGGAGCTGTTTTTT.

The CDR3, as DNA: TGTGCCAGCAGCTCCCGGGGACTCGGCGGGGCCAAAAACATTCAGTACTTC. Protein product: CASSSRGLGGAKNIQYF. The rearrangement uses TRBV5-8 and TRBJ2-4; possible D gene TRBD2, 6 bases. The CDR3 has 17 residues. The germline gives CDR1 SGHTS, CDR2 YDEGEE. The V and J ends lost 3 bases and 1 base respectively, with 17 bases between them. Together with reference TRBV5-8 and TRBJ2-4, the CDR3 gives the full variable domain: EAGVTQSPTHLIKTRGQQATLRCSPISGHTSVYWYQQALGLGLQFLLWYDEGEERNRGNFPPRFSGRQFPNYSSELNVNALELEDSALYLCASSSRGLGGAKNIQYFGAGTRLSVL.

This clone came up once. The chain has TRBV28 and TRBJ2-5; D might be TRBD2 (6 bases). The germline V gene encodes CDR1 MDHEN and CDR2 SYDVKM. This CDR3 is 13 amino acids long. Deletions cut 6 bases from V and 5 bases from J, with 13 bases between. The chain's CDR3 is CASSPGGGETQYF. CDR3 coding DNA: TGTGCCAGCAGCCCAGGTGGGGGGGAGACCCAGTACTTC. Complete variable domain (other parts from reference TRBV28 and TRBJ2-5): DVKVTQSSRYLVKRTGEKVFLECVQDMDHENMFWYRQDPGLGLRLIYFSYDVKMKEKGDIPEGYSVSREKKERFSLILESASTNQTSMYLCASSPGGGETQYFGPGTRLLVL.

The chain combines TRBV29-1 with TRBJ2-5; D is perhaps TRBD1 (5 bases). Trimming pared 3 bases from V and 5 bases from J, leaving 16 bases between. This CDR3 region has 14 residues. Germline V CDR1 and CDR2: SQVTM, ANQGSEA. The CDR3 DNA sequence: TGCAGCGTTGAGAAGGACACCGCCCAGGAGACCCAGTACTTC. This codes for CSVEKDTAQETQYF. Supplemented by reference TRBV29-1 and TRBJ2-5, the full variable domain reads SAVISQKPSRDICQRGTSLTIQCQVDSQVTMMFWYRQQPGQSLTLIATANQGSEATYESGFVIDKFPISRPNLTFSTLTVSNMSPEDSSIYLCSVEKDTAQETQYFGPGTRLLVL.

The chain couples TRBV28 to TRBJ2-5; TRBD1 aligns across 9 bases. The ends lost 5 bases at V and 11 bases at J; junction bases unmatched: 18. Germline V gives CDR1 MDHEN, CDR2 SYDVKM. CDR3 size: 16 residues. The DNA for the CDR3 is TGTGCCAGCAGTAAAACCCCGGGGACAGGGTCTTCAGAGCAGTACTTC. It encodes CASSKTPGTGSSEQYF. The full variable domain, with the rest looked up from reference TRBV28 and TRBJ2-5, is DVKVTQSSRYLVKRTGEKVFLECVQDMDHENMFWYRQDPGLGLRLIYFSYDVKMKEKGDIPEGYSVSREKKERFSLILESASTNQTSMYLCASSKTPGTGSSEQYFGPGTRLLVL.

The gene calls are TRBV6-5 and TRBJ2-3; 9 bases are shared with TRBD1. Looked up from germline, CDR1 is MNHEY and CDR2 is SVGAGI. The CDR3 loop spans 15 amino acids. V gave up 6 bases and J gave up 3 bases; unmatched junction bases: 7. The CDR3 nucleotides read TGTGCCAGCAGGGACAGGGGATCGGGAACAGATACGCAGTATTTT. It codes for CASRDRGSGTDTQYF.

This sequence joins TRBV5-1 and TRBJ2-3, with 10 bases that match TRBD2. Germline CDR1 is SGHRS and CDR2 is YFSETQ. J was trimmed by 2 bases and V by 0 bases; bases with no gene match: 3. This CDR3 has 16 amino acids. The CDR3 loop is CASSLALAGSTDTQYF. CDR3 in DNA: TGCGCCAGCAGCTTGGCACTAGCGGGGTCCACAGATACGCAGTATTTT.

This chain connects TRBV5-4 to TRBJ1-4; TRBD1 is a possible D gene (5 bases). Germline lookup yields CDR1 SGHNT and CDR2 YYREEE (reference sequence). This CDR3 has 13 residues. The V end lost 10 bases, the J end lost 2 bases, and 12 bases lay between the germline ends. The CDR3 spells CAYRGTTNEKLFF. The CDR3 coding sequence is TGTGCCTACCGAGGGACTACTAATGAAAAACTGTTTTTT.

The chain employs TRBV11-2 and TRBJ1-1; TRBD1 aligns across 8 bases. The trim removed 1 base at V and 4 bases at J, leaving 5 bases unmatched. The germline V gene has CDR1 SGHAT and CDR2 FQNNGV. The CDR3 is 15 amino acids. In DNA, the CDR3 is TGTGCCAGCAGCTTAGGTACAGGGGGAAGCACTGAAGCTTTCTTT. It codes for CASSLGTGGSTEAFF. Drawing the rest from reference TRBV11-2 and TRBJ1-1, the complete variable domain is EAGVAQSPRYKIIEKRQSVAFWCNPISGHATLYWYQQILGQGPKLLIQFQNNGVVDDSQLPKDRFSAERLKGVDSTLKIQPAKLEDSAVYLCASSLGTGGSTEAFFGQGTRLTVV.

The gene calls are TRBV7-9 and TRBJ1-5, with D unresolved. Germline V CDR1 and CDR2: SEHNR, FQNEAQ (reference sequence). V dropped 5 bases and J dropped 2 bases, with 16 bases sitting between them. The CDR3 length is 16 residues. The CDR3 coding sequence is TGTGCCAGCAGCCCCCTGGGAGCCGAGGGCAATCAGCCCCAGCATTTT. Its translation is CASSPLGAEGNQPQHF.

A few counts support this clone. The CDR3 DNA follows: TGCGCCAGCAGCCCCGGTAAAGTCATGAGCACAGATACGCAGTATTTT. Amino acid sequence: CASSPGKVMSTDTQYF. The chain couples TRBV5-1 to TRBJ2-3; no firm D call. CDR1 and CDR2 (germline): SGHRS, YFSETQ. The ends were cut back, 4 bases at V and 0 bases at J, with 15 bases in the middle. The CDR3 runs to 16 residues.

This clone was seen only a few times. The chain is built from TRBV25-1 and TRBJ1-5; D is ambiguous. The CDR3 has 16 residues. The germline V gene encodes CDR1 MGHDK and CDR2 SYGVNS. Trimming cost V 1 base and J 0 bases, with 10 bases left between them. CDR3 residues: CASSEWRRDSNQPQHF. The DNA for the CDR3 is TGTGCCAGCAGTGAATGGAGGAGGGATAGCAATCAGCCCCAGCATTTT.

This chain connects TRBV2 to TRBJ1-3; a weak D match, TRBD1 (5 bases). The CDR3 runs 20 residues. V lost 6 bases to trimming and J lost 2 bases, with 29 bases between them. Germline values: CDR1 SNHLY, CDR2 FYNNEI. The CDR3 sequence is CASRHYTGTLGVRAGNTIYF. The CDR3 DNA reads TGTGCCAGCAGGCACTACACCGGGACTCTCGGGGTTAGAGCTGGAAACACCATATATTTT. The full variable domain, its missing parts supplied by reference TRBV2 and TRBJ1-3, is EPEVTQTPSHQVTQMGQEVILRCVPISNHLYFYWYRQILGQKVEFLVSFYNNEISEKSEIFDDQFSVERPDGSNFTLKIRSTKLEDSAMYFCASRHYTGTLGVRAGNTIYFGEGSWLTVV.

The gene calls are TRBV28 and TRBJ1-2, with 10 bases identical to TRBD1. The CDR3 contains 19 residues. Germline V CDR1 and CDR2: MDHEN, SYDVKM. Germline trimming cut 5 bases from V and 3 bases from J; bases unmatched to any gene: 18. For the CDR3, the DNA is TGTGCCAGCAGTCCTCTGAAGGGACAGGGGATTATTTGGGACTATGGCTACACCTTC. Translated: CASSPLKGQGIIWDYGYTF.